These T cell receptor beta chains were read from a single sample in a study of Tregs in tolerant kidney transplant recipients. TCRdb keeps only in-frame clones here, not all; method: immunoSEQ multiplex PCR. This sample carries 110,000 or so clones, 90% of them seen once, and the ten largest clones take more than 0.3%. Sample: CD4+ T cells from blood, taken before the transplant. All receptors come from a human donor who received a combined kidney and bone marrow transplant. Both conserved end residues are part of each CDR3. Each record gives: CDR3 protein, CDR3 DNA, V gene, D gene, J gene, clone size. D genes are given only for firm matches. Clone size is given for some rows only: seen once, a few or many times, or a class if the clone is expanded.

cdr3_aa: CASSFTSENQETQYF
cdr3_nt: TGCGCCAGCAGCTTTACTAGCGAGAACCAAGAGACCCAGTACTTC
v_call: TRBV5-1
d_call: TRBD2
j_call: TRBJ2-5
clone_size: NA

cdr3_aa: CASRGNGANVLTF
cdr3_nt: TGTGCCAGCAGGGGTAATGGGGCCAACGTCCTGACTTTC
v_call: TRBV19
d_call: NA
j_call: TRBJ2-6
clone_size: once

cdr3_aa: CASSEAGQGGRAFF
cdr3_nt: TGTGCCAGCAGTGAAGCGGGACAGGGGGGTCGAGCTTTCTTT
v_call: TRBV6-1
d_call: TRBD1
j_call: TRBJ1-1
clone_size: NA

cdr3_aa: CSERLAGYNGQFF
cdr3_nt: TGCAGCGAGAGACTAGCGGGATACAATGGGCAGTTCTTC
v_call: TRBV29-1
d_call: TRBD2
j_call: TRBJ2-1
clone_size: NA

cdr3_aa: CASSEERRLLEQYF
cdr3_nt: TGTGCCAGCAGTGAAGAACGTCGACTCCTGGAGCAGTACTTC
v_call: TRBV6-1
d_call: NA
j_call: TRBJ2-7
clone_size: once

cdr3_aa: CASSRQSSGNTIYF
cdr3_nt: TGCGCCAGCAGCCGACAGTCCTCTGGAAACACCATATATTTT
v_call: TRBV4-1
d_call: NA
j_call: TRBJ1-3
clone_size: NA

cdr3_aa: CASSEDRGYDTQYF
cdr3_nt: TGCGCCAGCAGCGAGGACAGGGGTTACGATACGCAGTATTTT
v_call: TRBV5-1
d_call: TRBD1
j_call: TRBJ2-3
clone_size: NA

cdr3_aa: CASSLGQGESPGELFF
cdr3_nt: TGTGCCAGTAGTTTGGGACAGGGCGAATCACCCGGGGAGCTGTTTTTT
v_call: TRBV19
d_call: TRBD1
j_call: TRBJ2-2
clone_size: NA

cdr3_aa: CASSYPGQGAYEQYF
cdr3_nt: TGTGCCAGCAGCTACCCGGGACAGGGAGCCTACGAGCAGTACTTC
v_call: TRBV5-4
d_call: TRBD1
j_call: TRBJ2-7
clone_size: NA

cdr3_aa: CASSPEPIVSNQPQHF
cdr3_nt: TGTGCCAGCAGCCCGGAGCCGATTGTGAGCAATCAGCCCCAGCATTTT
v_call: TRBV5-4
d_call: NA
j_call: TRBJ1-5
clone_size: NA

cdr3_aa: CASKGGRADTGELFF
cdr3_nt: TGTGCCAGCAAGGGCGGGAGGGCCGACACCGGGGAGCTGTTTTTT
v_call: TRBV2
d_call: TRBD2
j_call: TRBJ2-2
clone_size: NA

cdr3_aa: CASSAGTGGAGYGYTF
cdr3_nt: TGTGCCAGCAGCGCCGGGACAGGGGGCGCAGGCTATGGCTACACCTTC
v_call: TRBV5-6
d_call: TRBD1
j_call: TRBJ1-2
clone_size: NA

cdr3_aa: CATSRTGANNEKLFF
cdr3_nt: TGTGCCACCAGCCGAACAGGGGCAAATAATGAAAAACTGTTTTTT
v_call: TRBV15
d_call: TRBD1
j_call: TRBJ1-4
clone_size: NA

cdr3_aa: CASSGTRTSGTDTQYF
cdr3_nt: TGTGCCAGCAGCGGCACCCGGACTAGCGGGACAGATACGCAGTATTTT
v_call: TRBV9
d_call: TRBD2
j_call: TRBJ2-3
clone_size: once

cdr3_aa: CASSASGAYEQYF
cdr3_nt: TGTGCCAGCAGCGCATCAGGGGCCTACGAGCAGTACTTC
v_call: TRBV11-2
d_call: NA
j_call: TRBJ2-7
clone_size: NA

cdr3_aa: CASSPGQGGTDTQYF
cdr3_nt: TGTGCCAGCTCCCCGGGACAGGGCGGCACAGATACGCAGTATTTT
v_call: TRBV18
d_call: TRBD1
j_call: TRBJ2-3
clone_size: NA

cdr3_aa: CASSFLQGGRGNQPQHF
cdr3_nt: TGTGCCAGCAGCTTTCTACAGGGGGGAAGGGGTAATCAGCCCCAGCATTTT
v_call: TRBV5-5
d_call: TRBD1
j_call: TRBJ1-5
clone_size: NA

cdr3_aa: CASSVGGPETQYF
cdr3_nt: TGCGCCAGCAGCGTCGGGGGGCCGGAGACCCAGTACTTC
v_call: TRBV5-1
d_call: NA
j_call: TRBJ2-5
clone_size: NA

cdr3_aa: CASSPRTGGNEQYF
cdr3_nt: TGTGCCAGCTCGCCCCGGACAGGGGGCAACGAGCAGTACTTC
v_call: TRBV18
d_call: TRBD1
j_call: TRBJ2-7
clone_size: NA

cdr3_aa: CASSLRLAGGNYEQYF
cdr3_nt: TGTGCCAGCAGTCTACGACTAGCGGGAGGTAACTACGAGCAGTACTTC
v_call: TRBV27
d_call: TRBD2
j_call: TRBJ2-7
clone_size: NA

cdr3_aa: CASSIVPGQGLTNYGYTF
cdr3_nt: TGCGCCAGCAGCATAGTCCCGGGACAGGGATTGACTAACTATGGCTACACCTTC
v_call: TRBV5-1
d_call: TRBD1
j_call: TRBJ1-2
clone_size: once

cdr3_aa: CASSPQGAGQPQHF
cdr3_nt: TGTGCCAGCAGCCCACAGGGGGCAGGTCAGCCCCAGCATTTT
v_call: TRBV7-8
d_call: TRBD1
j_call: TRBJ1-5
clone_size: NA

cdr3_aa: CASSGGLAGNQETQYF
cdr3_nt: TGCGCCAGCAGCGGTGGACTAGCGGGGAACCAAGAGACCCAGTACTTC
v_call: TRBV5-1
d_call: TRBD2
j_call: TRBJ2-5
clone_size: NA

cdr3_aa: CASSRRGGENEKLFF
cdr3_nt: TGTGCCAGCAGTCGCCGGGGGGGAGAGAATGAAAAACTGTTTTTT
v_call: TRBV5-6
d_call: NA
j_call: TRBJ1-4
clone_size: NA

cdr3_aa: CAISATGNSNQPQHF
cdr3_nt: TGTGCCATCAGCGCTACAGGGAACAGCAATCAGCCCCAGCATTTT
v_call: TRBV10-3
d_call: NA
j_call: TRBJ1-5
clone_size: NA

cdr3_aa: CASSLVGTGPRGYGYTF
cdr3_nt: TGTGCCAGCAGCTTGGTTGGAACAGGGCCTCGTGGCTATGGCTACACCTTC
v_call: TRBV5-4
d_call: NA
j_call: TRBJ1-2
clone_size: NA

cdr3_aa: CASSLAGGTYNEQFF
cdr3_nt: TGTGCCAGCAGTCTAGCGGGGGGGACATACAATGAGCAGTTCTTC
v_call: TRBV27
d_call: TRBD2
j_call: TRBJ2-1
clone_size: few

cdr3_aa: CASHSLGAGVREQYF
cdr3_nt: TGTGCCAGCCATTCCCTTGGGGCAGGGGTTCGCGAGCAGTACTTC
v_call: TRBV28
d_call: NA
j_call: TRBJ2-7
clone_size: NA

cdr3_aa: CASSYGTGRTDTQYF
cdr3_nt: TGTGCCAGCAGTTACGGGACAGGCCGGACAGATACGCAGTATTTT
v_call: TRBV6-5
d_call: TRBD1
j_call: TRBJ2-3
clone_size: NA

cdr3_aa: CASMGQGVYTEAFF
cdr3_nt: TGTGCCAGCATGGGACAGGGGGTATACACTGAAGCTTTCTTT
v_call: TRBV2
d_call: TRBD1
j_call: TRBJ1-1
clone_size: NA

cdr3_aa: CASSHPSGGETQYF
cdr3_nt: TGCGCCAGCAGCCACCCGTCAGGGGGCGAGACCCAGTACTTC
v_call: TRBV5-1
d_call: TRBD1
j_call: TRBJ2-5
clone_size: once

cdr3_aa: CASSRQNGAEAFF
cdr3_nt: TGTGCCAGTAGTCGACAAAACGGGGCTGAAGCTTTCTTT
v_call: TRBV19
d_call: NA
j_call: TRBJ1-1
clone_size: NA

cdr3_aa: CASSLVRETQYF
cdr3_nt: TGTGCCAGCAGTTTGGTCAGAGAGACCCAGTACTTC
v_call: TRBV28
d_call: NA
j_call: TRBJ2-5
clone_size: NA

cdr3_aa: CASSLDRASGANVLTF
cdr3_nt: TGCGCCAGCAGCCTAGACAGGGCATCTGGGGCCAACGTCCTGACTTTC
v_call: TRBV5-1
d_call: TRBD1
j_call: TRBJ2-6
clone_size: NA

cdr3_aa: CASSPSSKNIYGYTF
cdr3_nt: TGTGCCAGCAGCCCCTCTAGTAAGAATATCTATGGCTACACCTTC
v_call: TRBV9
d_call: NA
j_call: TRBJ1-2
clone_size: once

cdr3_aa: CASSTKVEGPNYGYTF
cdr3_nt: TGTGCCAGCAGCACCAAGGTGGAGGGACCGAACTATGGCTACACCTTC
v_call: TRBV13
d_call: NA
j_call: TRBJ1-2
clone_size: NA

cdr3_aa: CASRPTTGGTEAFF
cdr3_nt: TGCGCCAGCAGACCTACAACAGGGGGCACTGAAGCTTTCTTT
v_call: TRBV5-1
d_call: TRBD1
j_call: TRBJ1-1
clone_size: NA

cdr3_aa: CASSLGEGTEQFF
cdr3_nt: TGTGCCAGCAGCTTAGGGGAGGGGACTGAGCAGTTCTTC
v_call: TRBV7-2
d_call: TRBD2
j_call: TRBJ2-1
clone_size: NA

cdr3_aa: CASRFREAGSNTGELFF
cdr3_nt: TGTGCCAGCAGATTTCGAGAAGCGGGGTCCAACACCGGGGAGCTGTTTTTT
v_call: TRBV5-5
d_call: TRBD2
j_call: TRBJ2-2
clone_size: NA

cdr3_aa: CARGPRVPSVLTDTQYF
cdr3_nt: TGTGCCAGAGGCCCCCGGGTACCTAGCGTCTTGACAGATACGCAGTATTTT
v_call: TRBV19
d_call: NA
j_call: TRBJ2-3
clone_size: once

cdr3_aa: CASGLGTVNYGYTF
cdr3_nt: TGTGCTAGTGGTTTGGGGACAGTTAACTATGGCTACACCTTC
v_call: TRBV12-5
d_call: NA
j_call: TRBJ1-2
clone_size: many

cdr3_aa: CASSLVPPSGGAETQYF
cdr3_nt: TGTGCCAGCAGCTTAGTACCGCCTAGCGGGGGGGCGGAGACCCAGTACTTC
v_call: TRBV11-2
d_call: TRBD2
j_call: TRBJ2-5
clone_size: NA

cdr3_aa: CASSLGDSEQFF
cdr3_nt: TGTGCCAGCAGCTTAGGGGACAGTGAGCAGTTCTTC
v_call: TRBV7-9
d_call: TRBD1
j_call: TRBJ2-1
clone_size: NA

cdr3_aa: CASSTGRTEAFF
cdr3_nt: TGCGCCAGCAGCACCGGGAGGACTGAAGCTTTCTTT
v_call: TRBV5-1
d_call: NA
j_call: TRBJ1-1
clone_size: once

cdr3_aa: CASSPGQGRNGYTF
cdr3_nt: TGTGCCAGCAGCCCGGGACAGGGAAGGAATGGCTACACCTTC
v_call: TRBV6-4
d_call: TRBD1
j_call: TRBJ1-2
clone_size: once

cdr3_aa: CASSPEHLNTEAFF
cdr3_nt: TGTGCCAGCAGCCCCGAACACCTGAACACTGAAGCTTTCTTT
v_call: TRBV6-5
d_call: NA
j_call: TRBJ1-1
clone_size: NA

cdr3_aa: CASSLNPQTYGYTF
cdr3_nt: TGTGCCAGCAGCTTAAACCCACAGACGTACGGCTACACCTTC
v_call: TRBV7-2
d_call: NA
j_call: TRBJ1-2
clone_size: NA

cdr3_aa: CASSPRWASGGNLNTQYF
cdr3_nt: TGTGCCAGCAGCCCCCGCTGGGCTAGCGGGGGGAATCTTAATACGCAGTATTTT
v_call: TRBV7-8
d_call: TRBD2
j_call: TRBJ2-3
clone_size: NA

cdr3_aa: CASSVVSGGLANEQFF
cdr3_nt: TGTGCCAGCAGCGTAGTATCAGGTGGTCTAGCCAATGAGCAGTTCTTC
v_call: TRBV9
d_call: NA
j_call: TRBJ2-1
clone_size: NA

cdr3_aa: CASSAPFTDTQYF
cdr3_nt: TGTGCCAGCAGTGCCCCTTTCACAGATACGCAGTATTTT
v_call: TRBV2
d_call: NA
j_call: TRBJ2-3
clone_size: NA

cdr3_aa: CASSFSGGTEAFF
cdr3_nt: TGTGCCAGCAGTTTTTCCGGGGGGACTGAAGCTTTCTTT
v_call: TRBV27
d_call: NA
j_call: TRBJ1-1
clone_size: NA

cdr3_aa: CASSGTGGAGDTEAFF
cdr3_nt: TGTGCCAGCAGCGGGACAGGGGGCGCCGGTGACACTGAAGCTTTCTTT
v_call: TRBV5-4
d_call: TRBD1
j_call: TRBJ1-1
clone_size: NA

cdr3_aa: CASSPGTEETQYF
cdr3_nt: TGTGCCAGCAGTCCCGGGACAGAAGAGACCCAGTACTTC
v_call: TRBV28
d_call: TRBD1
j_call: TRBJ2-5
clone_size: NA